This T cell receptor beta chain was retrieved from a study of T cells after yellow fever vaccination. General study results and limits: There was a possibility that FACS-sorted repertoires contained abundant clonotypes contaminating from the bulk population. It was a weaker secondary response, yet one that peaked faster, at day 5 versus 15.

Each CDR3 protein is one row after TCRdb ran MiXCR on the 5' RACE reads. The sample lists 120,000 to 150,000 distinct CDR3 sequences; 7.7% were seen once. The CDR3 is 15 amino acids. Trimming removed 2 bases at V and 0 bases at J, with 8 bases between. This clonotype has a count of ten or more. What it binds is unknown. The gene calls are TRBV12-3 or TRBV12-4 and TRBJ2-1; D is perhaps TRBD2 (7 bases). The clonotype was recovered from a man younger than 40 who received the YFV17D yellow fever vaccine. The sample was CD4+ T cells sorted from PBMCs, taken 5 days after the yellow fever booster vaccination. CDR3 region: CASSLRGASYNEQFF. The DNA for the CDR3 is TGTGCCAGCAGTTTACGGGGGGCCTCCTACAATGAGCAGTTCTTC.